Below are 30 T cell receptor beta chains sequenced from a single sample in a study of blood T cell repertoires in COVID-19 (dated by TCRdb to 2020 to 2022). The library was made by the immunoSEQ multiplex PCR assay. TCRdb's version of the immuneACCESS table is confined to in-frame rearrangements and falls short of the full clone set. An unresolved V gene accounts for under half of the shortfall where checked; the remainder is of unknown origin. Recorded for this sample are roughly 140,000 clones; 60% to 80% of them occurred a single time. About 8.6% of the sample is held by the ten biggest clonotypes. The material sequenced was peripheral blood. These receptors originate from a man in his fifties with active or convalescent COVID-19.

This rearrangement joins TRBV5-1 to TRBJ1-1; no definite D call. The CDR3 has 15 amino acids. V lost 0 bases, J lost 1 base, and 10 bases lay in between. The germline CDR1 and CDR2 sequences are SGHRS and YFSETQ. CDR3 residues: CASSLGFTWNTEAFF. CDR3 nucleotides: TGCGCCAGCAGCTTGGGGTTTACATGGAACACTGAAGCTTTCTTT. The full variable domain, completed using reference TRBV5-1 and TRBJ1-1, is KAGVTQTPRYLIKTRGQQVTLSCSPISGHRSVSWYQQTPGQGLQFLFEYFSETQRNKGNFPGRFSGRQFSNSRSEMNVSTLELGDSALYLCASSLGFTWNTEAFFGQGTRLTVV.

The chain couples TRBV19 to TRBJ2-2; D possibly corresponds to TRBD1 (6 bases). Trimming shortened V by 8 bases and J by 6 bases, and 19 bases separated the two germline ends. CDR3 length: 15 residues. The V gene's germline CDR1 is LNHDA and CDR2 SQIVND (reference sequence). CDR3 amino acids: CASSDRQGMPGELFF. CDR3 coding DNA: TGTGCCAGTTCGGATCGGCAGGGGATGCCCGGGGAGCTGTTTTTT.

The chain carries TRBV6-7 and TRBJ2-2, with TRBD1 matching 9 bases. TRBV6-7 is designated an ORF whose function remains uncertain. V lost 8 bases to trimming and J lost 5 bases; unmatched junction nucleotides: 12. This CDR3 comprises 16 residues. For the CDR3, the DNA is TGTGCCAGCGGCACTGGGACAGGGCGAAGGACCGGGGAGCTGTTTTTT. Protein: CASGTGTGRRTGELFF.

The chain couples TRBV11-3 to TRBJ1-1; possible D gene TRBD1, 5 bases. Between the trimmed V and J ends, which lost 5 bases and 9 bases, there was a span of 16 bases. The length of the CDR3 is 13 residues. Germline CDR1 and CDR2: SGHNT and YENEEA. DNA of the CDR3: TGTGCCAGCAGCCGCCAGGGAATTTATCAAGCTTTCTTT. Encoded protein: CASSRQGIYQAFF.

The J gene is TRBJ2-7, the V gene TRBV19, with 7 bases identical to TRBD2. Germline loops: CDR1 LNHDA, CDR2 SQIVND (reference sequence). V shed 5 bases and J 0 bases; nucleotides not matched to a gene: 13. There are 17 residues in the CDR3. CDR3 sequence reads: CASSVWEGLESSYEQYF. DNA for the CDR3: TGTGCCAGTAGTGTATGGGAGGGACTGGAGAGCTCCTACGAGCAGTACTTC.

This sequence joins TRBV6-4 and TRBJ2-5, with 8 bases matching TRBD1. This CDR3 contains 15 residues. CDR1 and CDR2 (germline): MRHNA, SNTAGT. With 5 bases clipped from V and 5 bases from J, the junction kept 10 bases outside the gene matches. The CDR3 protein is CASSRSQGAQETQYF. CDR3 coding DNA: TGTGCCAGCAGTCGGAGCCAGGGGGCTCAGGAGACCCAGTACTTC.

The chain couples TRBV3-1 (or the pseudogene TRBV3-2) to TRBJ1-6, with 7 positions matching TRBD1. Germline V gene sequence: CDR1 LGHDT, CDR2 YNNKEL (reference sequence). This CDR3 region has 16 residues. The junction had 6 bases not matched to a gene; V was cut back by 0 bases and J by 7 bases. Here the CDR3 DNA reads TGTGCCAGCAGCCAAGATCTTGCAGGGGGAAATTCACCCCTCCACTTT. Amino acids: CASSQDLAGGNSPLHF.

This clone has more than one count but fewer than ten. The CDR3 loop reads CASSRQGAKEKLFF. The CDR3 DNA follows: TGTGCCAGCAGCCGACAGGGGGCAAAGGAAAAACTGTTTTTT. This chain connects TRBV28 to TRBJ1-4; 10 bases align to TRBD1. The CDR3 runs 14 residues. J was trimmed by 8 bases and V by 6 bases; bases with no gene match: 6. CDR1 and CDR2 from the germline V gene are MDHEN and SYDVKM.

V and J are TRBV29-1 and TRBJ2-7, with 7 positions matching TRBD1. This CDR3 region has 14 residues. After removal of 0 bases from V and 5 bases from J, the junction contained 7 bases not matched to a gene. The germline CDR1 and CDR2 sequences are SQVTM and ANQGSEA. The CDR3 sequence: CSVEDGQGDDEQYF. CDR3 nucleotides: TGCAGCGTTGAAGACGGGCAGGGGGATGACGAGCAGTACTTC.

This chain links TRBV5-5 with TRBJ1-1; D possibly corresponds to TRBD1 (6 bases). Germline V lookup: CDR1 SGHKS, CDR2 YYEKEE (reference sequence). CDR3 size: 13 residues. The germline V and J ends were trimmed by 4 bases and 3 bases, with 10 bases remaining between them. CDR3 DNA sequence: TGTGCCAGCAGCCCCCAGGGGTACACTGAAGCTTTCTTT. It yields the protein CASSPQGYTEAFF.

The rearrangement links TRBV5-1 to TRBJ1-1; 7 bases match TRBD1. V lost 4 bases and J lost 0; bases outside the gene matches: 6. The CDR3 is 15 amino acids. Per the germline V gene, CDR1 is SGHRS and CDR2 is YFSETQ. DNA for the CDR3: TGCGCCAGCAGCCCCGGGGACAGTTTGAACACTGAAGCTTTCTTT. Encoded protein: CASSPGDSLNTEAFF.

V and J are TRBV27 and TRBJ1-2; a possible D gene is TRBD1 (5 bases). The germline V gene has CDR1 MNHEY and CDR2 SMNVEV (reference sequence). The CDR3 contains 16 residues. V was shortened by 5 bases and J by 3 bases, with 19 bases between the two germline ends. The CDR3 DNA is TGTGCCAGCAGTCCACTATCCTCCGGGACTGACTATGGCTACACCTTC. Protein: CASSPLSSGTDYGYTF.

The chain combines TRBV29-1 with TRBJ2-2; 8 bases map to TRBD1. The CDR3 loop spans 15 amino acids. CDR1 and CDR2 (germline): SQVTM, ANQGSEA. Unmatched junction bases numbered 9, after V lost 3 bases and J lost 6 bases. The CDR3 sequence is CSVDTDRDGAGELFF. The DNA for the CDR3 is TGCAGCGTTGACACGGACAGGGACGGGGCCGGGGAGCTGTTTTTT.

The gene calls are TRBV5-1 and TRBJ2-7; perhaps TRBD2 as D (6 bases). Germline V CDR1 and CDR2: SGHRS, YFSETQ. Trimming left V 5 bases short and J 12 bases short, with 24 bases between. CDR3 size: 14 residues. The CDR3 DNA is TGCGCCAGCAGACCGGGACTTCCTAATACGAGTCTGTACTTC. This translates into CASRPGLPNTSLYF.

The rearrangement links TRBV19 to TRBJ2-7; a possible D gene is TRBD2 (6 bases). Trimming took 3 bases from V and 1 from J, leaving 13 bases between them. From germline, CDR1 is LNHDA and CDR2 SQIVND (reference sequence). The length of the CDR3 is 15 residues. The CDR3 coding sequence is TGTGCCAGTAGTATCATGGCGGGGAGGTCCTACGAGCAGTACTTC. It yields the protein CASSIMAGRSYEQYF.

The chain recombines TRBV6-4 with TRBJ2-7; 10 nucleotides agree with TRBD2. With 5 bases clipped from V and 3 bases from J, the junction kept 7 bases outside the gene matches. The CDR3 has 15 amino acids. Germline CDR1 is MRHNA and CDR2 is SNTAGT. The CDR3 loop reads CASSRLAGDIYEQYF. CDR3 DNA sequence: TGTGCCAGCAGTCGCCTAGCGGGAGATATCTACGAGCAGTACTTC.

This clone came up a few times. Written as DNA, the CDR3 is TGTGCCAGCACCCCCGGGACAGGGGTCAGAGAGCAGTACTTC. It translates to CASTPGTGVREQYF. The chain employs TRBV6-5 and TRBJ2-7; TRBD1 matches at 10 bases. V lost 7 bases, J lost 7 bases, and 10 bases stayed unmatched. The CDR3 covers 14 residues. Germline CDR1 is MNHEY and CDR2 is SVGAGI.

This chain connects TRBV7-6 to TRBJ1-6, with TRBD1 matching over 9 bases. V trimming: 2 bases; J trimming: 5 bases; junction bases outside the gene matches: 7. From germline, CDR1 is SGHVS and CDR2 FNYEAQ. CDR3 length: 17 residues. The DNA for the CDR3 is TGTGCCAGCAGCTTAAGAACAGGGGGCAACCATAATTCACCCCTCCACTTT. Amino acids: CASSLRTGGNHNSPLHF.

This rearrangement joins TRBV28 to TRBJ2-3, with a possible D match to TRBD2 (5 bases). CDR3 size: 14 residues. Germline V lookup: CDR1 MDHEN, CDR2 SYDVKM. V dropped 6 bases and J dropped 0 bases, with 10 bases sitting between them. For the CDR3, the DNA is TGTGCCAGCAGCCGGAGGCAGAGCACAGATACGCAGTATTTT. Translating gives CASSRRQSTDTQYF.

This clone was seen a handful of times. This sequence joins TRBV7-8 and TRBJ1-5, with 8 bases matching TRBD1. CDR3 length equals 17 residues. CDR1 is SGHVS and CDR2 is FQNEAQ in the germline V gene. V was clipped by 3 bases and J by 2 bases; unmatched bases: 9. The CDR3 DNA reads as TGTGCCAGCAGCTTTAGAGACAGGGGATGGGGCAATCAGCCCCAGCATTTT. Protein sequence: CASSFRDRGWGNQPQHF. The entire variable domain, with the rest obtained from reference TRBV7-8 and TRBJ1-5, is as follows: GAGVSQSPRYKVAKRGQDVALRCDPISGHVSLFWYQQALGQGPEFLTYFQNEAQLDKSGLPSDRFFAERPEGSVSTLKIQRTQQEDSAVYLCASSFRDRGWGNQPQHFGDGTRLSIL.

This clone has just a few counts. The V call is TRBV19, the J call TRBJ1-5; tentatively, D is TRBD1 (5 bases). The CDR3 has 13 residues. CDR1 is LNHDA and CDR2 is SQIVND in the germline V gene (reference sequence). V lost 2 bases and J 6 bases, leaving 8 bases between the germline ends. In DNA, the CDR3 is TGTGCCAGTAGTATAACAGGCCCTCAGCCCCAGCATTTT. Residues: CASSITGPQPQHF. The whole variable domain, remainder taken from reference TRBV19 and TRBJ1-5, is DGGITQSPKYLFRKEGQNVTLSCEQNLNHDAMYWYRQDPGQGLRLIYYSQIVNDFQKGDIAEGYSVSREKKESFPLTVTSAQKNPTAFYLCASSITGPQPQHFGDGTRLSIL.

The sample holds a few counts of this clone. The DNA of the CDR3 is TGTGCCAGTAGTATCGGGGAGGTGGTTGAAAAACTGTTTTTT. Translation: CASSIGEVVEKLFF. The rearrangement joins TRBV19 to TRBJ1-4; no reliable D call. The CDR3 covers 14 residues. Trimming stripped 3 bases from V and 7 bases from J, with 12 bases between. CDR1 LNHDA and CDR2 SQIVND come from the germline V gene (reference sequence).

The rearrangement joins TRBV27 to TRBJ2-7; 7 bases are a match to TRBD2. The V gene's germline CDR1 is MNHEY and CDR2 SMNVEV (reference sequence). The CDR3 extends over 14 amino acids. V dropped 0 bases and J dropped 7; count of bases not matched to a gene: 6. CDR3 amino acids: CASSLSFGGWEQYF. The DNA of the CDR3 is TGTGCCAGCAGTTTATCCTTCGGGGGGTGGGAGCAGTACTTC.

This chain connects TRBV7-3 to TRBJ2-1; 9 nucleotides agree with TRBD1. This CDR3 comprises 14 residues. Germline trimming cut 5 bases from V and 3 bases from J; bases unmatched to any gene: 2. CDR1 is SGHTA and CDR2 is FQGTGA in the germline V gene. As DNA, the CDR3 is TGTGCCAGCAGCCAGACAGGGGGCTACAATGAGCAGTTCTTC. The encoded protein is CASSQTGGYNEQFF.

The chain joins TRBV6-5 to TRBJ2-1; 8 bases agree with TRBD2. Trimming at V came to 7 bases and at J to 8 bases, leaving 13 bases not matched to a gene. The length of the CDR3 is 15 residues. Germline CDR1 and CDR2: MNHEY and SVGAGI. The CDR3 nucleotides are TGTGCCAGCACCAAAACGGGGGGGCGTGTAGATGAGCAGTTCTTC. Translation: CASTKTGGRVDEQFF.

This chain uses TRBV25-1 with TRBJ2-1; unclear D gene. CDR1 and CDR2 from the germline V gene are MGHDK and SYGVNS. CDR3 length: 13 residues. Trimming shortened V by 2 bases and J by 6 bases, and 8 bases separated the two germline ends. The CDR3 bases are TGTGCCAGCAGTGAACAGTTGGTCAATGAGCAGTTCTTC. This encodes CASSEQLVNEQFF.

This chain links TRBV5-1 with TRBJ1-1; a weak D match, TRBD1 (6 bases). The CDR3 length is 15 residues. Germline V gives CDR1 SGHRS, CDR2 YFSETQ. Trimming cost V 2 bases and J 8 bases, with 19 bases left between them. DNA for the CDR3: TGCGCCAGCAGCTTTTCTCGATGGCAGGGGCCCGAAGCTTTCTTT. Protein: CASSFSRWQGPEAFF. Combining the CDR3 with reference TRBV5-1 and TRBJ1-1 gives the whole variable domain KAGVTQTPRYLIKTRGQQVTLSCSPISGHRSVSWYQQTPGQGLQFLFEYFSETQRNKGNFPGRFSGRQFSNSRSEMNVSTLELGDSALYLCASSFSRWQGPEAFFGQGTRLTVV.

V usage is TRBV19 and J usage is TRBJ1-1; a possible D gene is TRBD1 (6 bases). V lost 4 bases and J 1 base, leaving 10 bases between the germline ends. This CDR3 spans 14 amino acids. Germline V gives CDR1 LNHDA, CDR2 SQIVND (reference sequence). CDR3 DNA sequence: TGTGCCAGTAGTAGAAGACAGGAGAACACTGAAGCTTTCTTT. Its translation: CASSRRQENTEAFF.

This chain joins TRBV30 and TRBJ1-2; maybe TRBD1 (5 bases). V lost 4 bases, J lost 3 bases, and 15 bases lay in between. The CDR3 runs to 14 residues. CDR1 and CDR2 (germline): GTSNPN, SVGIG (reference sequence). CDR3 region: CAWTLRGRDYGYTF. Here the CDR3 DNA reads TGTGCCTGGACTTTAAGGGGCAGGGACTATGGCTACACCTTC.

The J gene is TRBJ2-5, the V gene TRBV3-1 (or the pseudogene TRBV3-2), with D uncertain. The CDR3 length is 11 residues. Trimming took off 6 bases at V and 5 bases at J, with 7 bases between the two ends. Looked up from germline, CDR1 is LGHDT and CDR2 is YNNKEL (reference sequence). The CDR3 protein is CASRLTETQYF. CDR3 sequence (DNA): TGTGCCAGCAGACTTACGGAGACCCAGTACTTC.